Here is one TCR beta chain with its context. The antigen remains unidentified. The data belong to a study of cytomegalovirus exposure and HLA in healthy donors. In the study overall: Of some 400 genotyped donors, around 80% grouped in the Caucasian-associated ancestry cluster. General study results and limits: In a later analysis, at a false discovery rate of 0.05, under 20,000 TCR beta sequences were associated with HLA alleles. Other equally common chains were less clonally expanded than HLA-associated TCR beta chains, a later analysis showed. In an earlier analysis, productive rearrangement rates for most beta V segments clustered near 87% or 30%.

V lost 1 base to trimming and J lost 7 bases; unmatched junction nucleotides: 9. Germline lookup yields CDR1 SGHRS and CDR2 YFSETQ. The CDR3 has 16 amino acids. Use of 60 Vbeta and 13 Jbeta primers characterized the PCR. The assay was immunoSEQ multiplex PCR, and TCRdb's table has in-frame clones only and misses some. The specimen's table records about 130,000 clones. This sequence originates from a woman in her forties in good health and CMV-seropositive. The V and J genes are TRBV5-1 and TRBJ1-2, with 11 bases identical to TRBD1. The specimen was PBMCs. CDR3 amino acids: CASSLSPGQGDFGYTF. CDR3 DNA sequence: TGCGCCAGCAGCTTGTCGCCGGGACAGGGGGATTTTGGCTACACCTTC.